This T cell receptor beta chain was identified during a study of shared clonotypes between healthy human individuals. Division of CD4+ cells produced a CD45RA+ naive subset and a CD45RA-negative memory subset. Investigators spread the genomic DNA of each subset evenly over several immunoSEQ plates. The data were produced by immunoSEQ multiplex PCR, yet TCRdb's version contains in-frame clones alone and is incomplete. The data show approximately 940,000 clones, over 75% seen once. Study-wide results and caveats: Memory subsets had estimated richness that was generally smaller than that of naive subsets. Compared with clonotypes that all four donors shared, non-shared clonotypes had lower generation probabilities.

Per the germline V gene, CDR1 is KGHSH and CDR2 is LQKENI. The CDR3 totals 16 residues. With 0 bases removed from V and 5 bases from J, the gap between germline ends came to 17 bases. This clone has at least ten counts. The antigen remains undetermined. Sequencing was performed on memory CD4+ T cells sorted from blood. This sample's subset: CD45RA-negative fraction. This TCR was recovered from a man between 18 and 29 years old in good health. The gene calls are TRBV18 and TRBJ2-7; unclear D gene. For the CDR3, the DNA is TGTGCCAGCTCACCACCAACCGGCAGGCCACTAAACGAGCAGTACTTC. This translates into CASSPPTGRPLNEQYF.